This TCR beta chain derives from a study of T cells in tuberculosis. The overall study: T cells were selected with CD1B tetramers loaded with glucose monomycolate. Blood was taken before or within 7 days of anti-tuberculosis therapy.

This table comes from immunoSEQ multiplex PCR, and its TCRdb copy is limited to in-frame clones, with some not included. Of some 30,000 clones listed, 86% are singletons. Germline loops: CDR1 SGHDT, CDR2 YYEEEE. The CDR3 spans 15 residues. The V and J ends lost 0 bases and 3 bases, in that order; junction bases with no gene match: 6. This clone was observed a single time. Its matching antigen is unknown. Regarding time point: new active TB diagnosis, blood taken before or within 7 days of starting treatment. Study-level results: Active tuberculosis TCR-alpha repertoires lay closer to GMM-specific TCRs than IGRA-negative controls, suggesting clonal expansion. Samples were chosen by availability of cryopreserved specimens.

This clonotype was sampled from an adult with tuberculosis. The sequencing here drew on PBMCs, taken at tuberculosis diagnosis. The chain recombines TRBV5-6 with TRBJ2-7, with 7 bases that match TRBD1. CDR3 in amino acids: CASSLGSGGIYEQYF. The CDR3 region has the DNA TGTGCCAGCAGCTTGGGGTCAGGGGGAATCTACGAGCAGTACTTC.